These T cell receptor beta chains were read from a single sample in a study of metastatic and nonmetastatic thyroid tumors. TCRdb reanalyzed the PCR reads via MiXCR. This table has approximately 24,000 clones, roughly 24% appearing once. Sequencing was carried out using blood. These receptors all come from a male donor with papillary thyroid cancer or a benign thyroid nodule (not recorded which). Some clones in this sample may be carry-over from other donors' samples. The CDR3 runs from the conserved cysteine through the conserved F or W. D genes are given only for firm matches. Rows give clone size only sometimes, using once, few, many, or a class for an expanded clone.

TRBJ2-2,.,TRBV12-5,few,TGTGCTAGTGGTCACCCTGGAGCTGGCGGGGAGCTGTTTTTT,CASGHPGAGGELFF
TRBJ2-3,.,TRBV5-1,once,TGCGCCAGCAGCCCATATATGGGCACAGATACGCAGTATTTT,CASSPYMGTDTQYF
TRBJ1-2,TRBD1,TRBV28,few,TGTGCCAGCAGTTCACCCAGGGGGGAAACTAACTATGGATACACCTTC,CASSSPRGETNYGYTF
TRBJ2-7,.,TRBV20-1,many,TGCAGTGCTAGAGATAAAGGGGGGAGACTCTACGAGCAGTACTTC,CSARDKGGRLYEQYF
TRBJ2-3,TRBD1,TRBV19,.,TGTGCCAGTAGTGACAGGGGCACAGATACGCAGTATTTT,CASSDRGTDTQYF
TRBJ2-1,.,TRBV5-1,.,TGCGCCAGCAGCTCGGCCGGGTCCCAGGGTGAGCAGTTCTTC,CASSSAGSQGEQFF
TRBJ2-6,.,TRBV4-2,.,TGTGCCAGCAGCCAAGACAGGGGCTCTGGGGCCAACGTCCTGACTTTC,CASSQDRGSGANVLTF
TRBJ2-1,TRBD1,TRBV24-1,few,TGTGCCACCAGTGTCCTGGACAGGGAGTATGAGCAGTTCTTC,CATSVLDREYEQFF
TRBJ1-1,.,TRBV19,many,TGTGCCAGTAGACCGATGATGAACACTGAAGCTTTCTTT,CASRPMMNTEAFF
TRBJ2-1,.,TRBV11-1,many,TGTGCCAGCACAACCGTGCTGGGAATCGCCTCCTACAATGAGCAGTTCTTC,CASTTVLGIASYNEQFF
TRBJ2-2,.,TRBV6-1,many,TGTGCCAGCAGAACATCGACAGATAACACCGGGGAGCTGTTTTTT,CASRTSTDNTGELFF
TRBJ2-5,.,TRBV2,many,TGTGCCAGCAGTGAAGGGGAAGAGACCCAGTACTTC,CASSEGEETQYF
TRBJ1-1,.,TRBV18,.,TGTGCCAGCTCACCCCGGGGGGGTGAAGCTTTCTTT,CASSPRGGEAFF
TRBJ1-3,.,TRBV6-1,.,TGTGCCAGCACCTTGTCCTTTAGGCACACCATATATTTT,CASTLSFRHTIYF
TRBJ2-1,.,TRBV30,many,TGTGCTTGGAGTCTTACAGGGTATAGCTACAATGAGCAGTTCTTC,CAWSLTGYSYNEQFF
TRBJ2-7,TRBD1,TRBV5-6,few,TGTGCCAGCAGCAGCGGACAGGGGGTATTCGGGGCCTACGAGAAGTACTTC,CASSSGQGVFGAYEKYF
TRBJ2-1,TRBD2,TRBV4-1,many,TGCGCCAGCAGCCAAGATATCGGACTAGCGGGAGTCGAGCAGTTCTTC,CASSQDIGLAGVEQFF
TRBJ2-3,TRBD2,TRBV7-6,.,TGTGCCAGCAGCTACGGGGGGGCGGATACGCAGTATTTT,CASSYGGADTQYF
TRBJ2-3,.,TRBV6-2/TRBV6-3,few,TGTGCCAGCAGTTACTCGAACCGGGCTCAAGATACGCAGTATTTT,CASSYSNRAQDTQYF
TRBJ2-1,.,TRBV7-2,.,TGTGCCAGCAGCTTGCCAGACGGGACCAATGAGCAGTTCTTC,CASSLPDGTNEQFF
TRBJ2-1,.,TRBV6-2/TRBV6-3,few,TGTGCCAGCAGTTACTCGATGAGACGGGGCTACAATGAGCAGTTCTTC,CASSYSMRRGYNEQFF
TRBJ1-1,TRBD1,TRBV11-2,.,TGTGCCAGCAGCTTAGAGGGGACAGGGGGCGAAACTTTCTTT,CASSLEGTGGETFF
TRBJ2-3,.,TRBV20-1,.,TGCAGTGCTAGAAACTCTTTACGAGCAGATACGCAGTATTTT,CSARNSLRADTQYF
TRBJ2-7,.,TRBV5-1,.,TGCGCCAGCAGCGTCTTCGGGAGCTCCTACGAGCAGTACTTC,CASSVFGSSYEQYF
TRBJ2-2,.,TRBV5-1,.,TGCGCCAGCACCTCCGGGAGCTCGAACACCGGGGAGCTGTTTTTT,CASTSGSSNTGELFF
TRBJ2-2,.,TRBV7-8,few,TGTGCCAGCAGCCATTCGGGGAACACCGGGGAGCTGTTTTTT,CASSHSGNTGELFF
TRBJ1-2,.,TRBV7-9,.,TGTGCCAGCAGCTTAAGGGACCAGGACCTGGGCGGCTACACCTTC,CASSLRDQDLGGYTF
TRBJ1-6,.,TRBV20-1,.,TGCAGTGCCAGGCTGGGGATCGAGAATTCACCCCTCCACTTT,CSARLGIENSPLHF
TRBJ2-3,.,TRBV28,.,TGTGCCAGCAGTTACGGGGACTCACGCATGGGCGTGGAGTATTTT,CASSYGDSRMGVEYF
TRBJ1-3,TRBD1,TRBV20-1,many,TGCAGTGCGCGGACAGGAGCGGACTCTGGAAACACCATATATTTT,CSARTGADSGNTIYF
TRBJ1-2,.,TRBV20-1,.,TGCAGCGGCACCGGGACGGAAGGCTACACCTTC,CSGTGTEGYTF
TRBJ1-2,TRBD1,TRBV6-1,.,TGTGCCAGCACGAAGATGACAGGGTGGGGTGGCTACACCTTC,CASTKMTGWGGYTF
TRBJ2-1,.,TRBV7-6,many,TGTGCCAGCAGCTCCCAGGAAATCTCCTACAATGAGCAGTTCTTC,CASSSQEISYNEQFF
TRBJ1-6,.,TRBV19,.,TGTGCCAGTAGTGAGCCGGGCGGTGATTCACCCCTCCACTTT,CASSEPGGDSPLHF
TRBJ2-6,.,TRBV6-2/TRBV6-3,.,TGTGCCAGCTCACCTCAGGGCTCTGGGGCCAACGTCCTGACTTTC,CASSPQGSGANVLTF
TRBJ2-3,.,TRBV7-3,.,TGTGCCAGCAGCTCACGACCGGGACTGAGCACAGATACGCAGTATTTT,CASSSRPGLSTDTQYF
TRBJ2-1,.,TRBV6-4,few,TGTGCCAGCAGTGACGGGGATAGGGGGGATTACAATGAGCAGTTCTTC,CASSDGDRGDYNEQFF
TRBJ1-2,.,TRBV12-3/TRBV12-4,.,TGTGCCAGCAGTTCGTGGACGGCGAACTATGGCTACACCTTC,CASSSWTANYGYTF
TRBJ2-7,.,TRBV28,many,TGTGCCAGCAGTTTACCCGGCTACGAGCAGTACTTC,CASSLPGYEQYF
TRBJ2-7,.,TRBV27,.,TGTTCCAGCAGTTTACCAGGGCGAGATCAGTACTTC,CSSSLPGRDQYF
TRBJ1-2,.,TRBV30,.,TGTGCCTGGACGGTAACAGGGCGAGGGTTTGACTATGGCTACACCTTC,CAWTVTGRGFDYGYTF
TRBJ1-5,.,TRBV2,few,TGTGCCAGCAGAACCCCGACGGGACAAAACAATCAGCCCCAGCATTTT,CASRTPTGQNNQPQHF
TRBJ2-3,.,TRBV6-1,few,TGTGCCAGCAGTGTGGGCAGGGGACTCACAGATACGCAGTATTTT,CASSVGRGLTDTQYF
TRBJ2-5,.,TRBV20-1,.,TGCAGTGCTAGAGGCGGTGGGGGGGAGACCCAGTACTTC,CSARGGGGETQYF
TRBJ2-3,TRBD2,TRBV20-1,.,TGCAGTACTAGCGGAGTAGCTAGCACAGATACGCAGTATTTT,CSTSGVASTDTQYF
TRBJ2-1,.,TRBV7-9,.,TGTGCCAGCAGCTTATACCTTACAGGGAATGAGCAGTTCTTC,CASSLYLTGNEQFF
TRBJ2-3,.,TRBV6-6,few,TGTGCCAGCAGTTATAGGAACACAGATACGCAGTATTTT,CASSYRNTDTQYF
TRBJ1-5,.,TRBV20-1,.,TGCAGTGCTAGAGATCAGGGCAGAAACAATCAGCCCCAGCATTTT,CSARDQGRNNQPQHF
TRBJ2-5,.,TRBV30,many,TGTGCCTGGATATTCGTCTTGGTAGAGCAAGAGACCCAGTACTTC,CAWIFVLVEQETQYF